A single sample gave rise to the 12 T cell receptor beta chains below, sequenced in a study of immune characterization of retroperitoneal liposarcoma. TCRdb fed the PCR reads into MiXCR, producing one record per CDR3 protein. The sample shows around 2,500 distinct CDR3 sequences, roughly 52% of them seen only once. The sequencing input was tumor tissue. These receptors were collected from a female donor with retroperitoneal liposarcoma.

This clonotype has only a few counts. The chain uses TRBV7-8 and TRBJ2-5; D unresolved. The CDR3 extends over 13 amino acids. V was cut by 5 bases and J by 2 bases, with 9 bases left in between. Germline lookup yields CDR1 SGHVS and CDR2 FQNEAQ. CDR3 region: CASSRTIQETQYF. The CDR3 DNA follows: TGTGCCAGCAGCCGGACGATACAAGAGACCCAGTACTTC.

V and J are TRBV11-3 and TRBJ2-5; 9 bases map to TRBD1. V shed 5 bases and J 2 bases; nucleotides not matched to a gene: 9. Germline CDR1 reads SGHNT; CDR2 reads YENEEA. The CDR3 consists of 16 residues. This chain's CDR3 is CASSLLGTGIQETQYF. The CDR3 DNA sequence: TGTGCCAGCAGCCTTTTGGGGACAGGGATTCAAGAGACCCAGTACTTC.

The V gene is TRBV6-1, the J gene TRBJ2-1, with TRBD2 matching 8 bases. The CDR3 consists of 15 residues. Looked up from germline, CDR1 is MNHNS and CDR2 is SASEGT. J was trimmed by 1 base and V by 3 bases; bases with no gene match: 2. CDR3 loop: CASSEPGGSYNEQFF. The CDR3 DNA is TGTGCCAGCAGTGAGCCGGGGGGGTCCTACAATGAGCAGTTCTTC.

As concerns this clonotype: A read error is likely, as this CDR3 ends without the conserved phenylalanine or tryptophan. Because the CDR3's place on the DNA is in doubt, the DNA is left out and the CDR3 is given as listed by TCRdb. This chain links TRBV12-3 or TRBV12-4 with TRBJ2-1; TRBD1 is taken as the D call from the table, unchecked against the DNA. The length of the CDR3 is 15 amino acids, counting both ends. CDR3 loop: CASSPGQGIHESGAL.

The chain combines TRBV27 with TRBJ1-2, with a possible D match to TRBD1 (5 bases). The CDR3 loop spans 13 amino acids. Germline CDR1 reads MNHEY; CDR2 reads SMNVEV (reference sequence). V was trimmed by 3 bases and J by 5 bases, leaving 10 bases between them. The CDR3 sequence is CASSFGGAYGYTF. The CDR3, as DNA: TGTGCCAGCAGTTTTGGCGGGGCATATGGCTACACCTTC.

This clonotype rates as medium-sized (0.01 to 0.1%). The chain carries TRBV7-6 and TRBJ2-4, with a tentative D call TRBD2 (5 bases). V lost 5 bases, J lost 8 bases, and 13 bases lay in between. Germline-derived CDR1 and CDR2 are SGHVS and FNYEAQ. CDR3 length: 13 residues. The CDR3 loop is CASSRTNGDIQYF. CDR3 nucleotides: TGTGCCAGCAGCCGGACCAACGGGGACATTCAGTACTTC.

The chain combines TRBV6-1 with TRBJ2-3, with 8 bases identical to TRBD1. Germline CDR1 reads MNHNS; CDR2 reads SASEGT. The J segment lost 0 bases and the V segment lost 4 bases, leaving 9 bases of the junction unmatched. The CDR3 covers 17 residues. The CDR3 here is CASSVGGQAVSTDTQYF. The CDR3 region has the DNA TGTGCCAGCAGTGTCGGGGGACAGGCAGTTAGCACAGATACGCAGTATTTT.

The table lists this clonotype with a few counts. This chain's CDR3 is CASSALAESYNEQFF. The CDR3 DNA sequence: TGTGCCAGCAGTGCGCTAGCGGAATCCTACAATGAGCAGTTCTTC. The chain employs TRBV6-1 and TRBJ2-1, with 7 bases that match TRBD2. The CDR3 is made up of 15 amino acids. Germline V gene lookup returns CDR1 MNHNS and CDR2 SASEGT. The V and J ends lost 4 bases and 1 base, in that order; junction bases with no gene match: 4.

A few counts support this clonotype. The rearrangement joins TRBV6-1 to TRBJ2-2; 8 positions match TRBD1. The CDR3 has 16 residues. Trimming took 4 bases from V and 0 from J; bases not matched to a gene: 4. Germline CDR1 and CDR2: MNHNS and SASEGT. This CDR3 reads CASSARQGPNTGELFF. The CDR3 coding sequence is TGTGCCAGCAGTGCCCGACAGGGGCCGAACACCGGGGAGCTGTTTTTT.

This clonotype is medium-sized. The chain links TRBV7-2 to TRBJ2-3; tentatively, D is TRBD2 (5 bases). CDR1 is SGHTA and CDR2 is FQGNSA in the germline V gene. V was clipped by 2 bases and J by 1 base, with 13 bases between them. The CDR3 is 16 residues long. Written as DNA, the CDR3 is TGTGCCAGCAGCTTATTAGCGCGGCCTGGCACAGATACGCAGTATTTT. Translating it yields CASSLLARPGTDTQYF.

The genes are TRBV6-6 and TRBJ2-1, with D possibly TRBD2 on 5 matching bases. Trimming took off 7 bases at V and 0 bases at J, with 13 bases between the two ends. The CDR3 sequence is 15 residues long. Germline CDR1 is MNHNY and CDR2 is SVGAGI (reference sequence). The CDR3 DNA is TGTGCCAGCACCGAGGAGGTGAGCTCCTACAATGAGCAGTTCTTC. Translated: CASTEEVSSYNEQFF.

About this clonotype itself: The conserved final phenylalanine or tryptophan is absent from the CDR3, which likely points to a read error. The chain employs TRBV27 and TRBJ2-1; possible D gene TRBD1, 6 bases. CDR3 length: 16 amino acids. CDR1 MNHEY and CDR2 SMNVEV come from the germline V gene (reference sequence). Trimming pared 8 bases from V and 2 bases from J, leaving 19 bases between. Here the CDR3 DNA reads TGTGCCAGCCAGAATTCCAGGGGATCGACCTACAATGAGCAGTTCTGC. Translated, it gives CASQNSRGSTYNEQFC.